These 8 T cell receptor beta chains came from one sample sequenced in a study of tumor-infiltrating lymphocytes in primary liver carcinoma. The source material, roughly 18-33 mg of unsorted bulk tissue, was used to co-extract RNA and DNA. Total RNA (around 500 ng) served as template for TCR beta cDNA synthesis primed by a constant-region primer. Library construction for TCR beta comprised three nested multiplex PCR rounds performed with slightly modified ARM-PCR. TRBV1-TRBV30 forward primers and a C-beta reverse primer were used in the first two PCR rounds, which each ran for approximately 9 cycles. MiXCR was run by TCRdb on the multiplex PCR reads, yielding one entry per CDR3 protein. Here the sample spans fewer than 85,000 distinct CDR3 sequences, 65% to 75% being singletons. Material for sequencing was tumor-adjacent normal liver tissue. These receptors all come from a middle-aged man with primary liver carcinoma and hepatitis B virus infection.

As for this clonotype: The junction does not match germline at one end; this may be a read error. The rearrangement links TRBV4-2 to TRBJ2-7, with TRBD2 matching 9 bases. This CDR3 region has 16 residues. Germline loops: CDR1 LGHNA, CDR2 YNFKEQ. For the CDR3, the DNA is TGTGCCAGCAGTCAAGCGGCTAGCGGGGTTTTCTACGAGCACTACTTC. As protein: CASSQAASGVFYEHYF.

This clonotype was detected only a few times. The chain has TRBV24-1 and TRBJ1-1; 7 nucleotides align to TRBD1. This CDR3 contains 15 residues. Germline CDR1 KGHDR, CDR2 SFDVKD. J was trimmed by 5 bases and V by 1 base; bases with no gene match: 6. The CDR3 reads CATSDFGTAGTEAFF. The CDR3 bases are TGTGCCACCAGTGATTTCGGGACAGCCGGAACTGAAGCTTTCTTT.

This clonotype has just one count. It is likely a read error, because the conserved phenylalanine at the end of the CDR3 is missing. The rearrangement links TRBV11-2 to TRBJ2-7, with 7 bases identical to TRBD1. CDR1 SGHAT and CDR2 FQNNGV come from the germline V gene. The CDR3 is 16 amino acids. CDR3: CASSLSGKGGGYGQYS. DNA for the CDR3: TGTGCCAGCAGCCTTTCCGGGAAAGGGGGCGGCTACGGGCAGTACTCC.

Of note for this clonotype: An end of the junction differs from the germline gene, which may be a read error. J is TRBJ2-7 and V is TRBV6-1; TRBD2 might be the D (7 bases). Germline V CDR1 and CDR2: MNHNS, SASEGT. This CDR3 spans 16 amino acids. CDR3 loop: CTSRETGGARAYDQYF. The CDR3 nucleotides are TGTACCAGCAGGGAGACGGGGGGCGCTCGGGCCTACGACCAGTACTTC.

The rearrangement links TRBV29-1 to TRBJ2-1; possibly TRBD1 for D (5 bases). Trimming shortened V by 1 base and J by 12 bases, and 22 bases separated the two germline ends. CDR3 length: 15 residues. Per the germline V gene, CDR1 is SQVTM and CDR2 is ANQGSEA. The CDR3 DNA sequence: TGCAGCGTTGAAGGGGGCACAGGCTCCTACAACGGGCAGTTCTTC. This gives the protein CSVEGGTGSYNGQFF.

The V gene is TRBV24-1, the J gene TRBJ2-1; 11 bases fit TRBD1. The CDR3 length is 17 residues. After removal of 0 bases from V and 8 bases from J, the junction contained 8 bases not matched to a gene. CDR1 and CDR2 (germline): KGHDR, SFDVKD. The CDR3 loop is CATSDLRRDRGDYEQFF. For the CDR3, the DNA is TGTGCCACCAGTGATTTGCGCAGGGACAGGGGGGACTATGAGCAGTTCTTC.

As concerns this clonotype: Compared with germline, one end of the junction differs, possibly owing to a read error. The chain uses TRBV6-6 and TRBJ1-4; the D is unclear. Per the germline V gene, CDR1 is MNHNY and CDR2 is SVGAGI (reference sequence). The CDR3 sequence is 15 residues long. The CDR3 bases are TGTGCCAGTAGTAAAGGCGGCTTCTTGGATGAAAAAATGTTTTTT. This sequence encodes CASSKGGFLDEKMFF.

About this clonotype itself: One end of the junction varies from germline; a read error may be responsible. This chain uses TRBV11-1 with TRBJ2-2, with D possibly being TRBD1 (5 bases). CDR1 SGHAT and CDR2 FQDESV come from the germline V gene (reference sequence). The CDR3 sequence is 14 residues long. CDR3 sequence (DNA): TGTGCAAGCAGCTTTATAGGGGTTACCAGGGAGCTGTTTTTT. Translating it yields CASSFIGVTRELFF.